A single sample gave rise to the 20 T cell receptor beta chains below, sequenced in a study of T cells after yellow fever vaccination. TCRdb itself ran the 5' RACE reads through MiXCR, one entry per CDR3 protein. Of tens of thousands of distinct CDR3 sequences listed, 7.3% were seen once; the top ten hold over 25%. The sequences come from CD8+ T cells sorted from PBMCs, collected more than 8 days after the first yellow fever vaccination. The receptors derive from a man aged 18 to 35 who received the YFV17D yellow fever vaccine.

This clonotype was detected many times. The chain is built from TRBV4-3 and TRBJ1-4, with D possibly TRBD1 on 6 matching bases. Trimming stripped 4 bases from V and 4 bases from J, with 10 bases between. This CDR3 region has 14 residues. The germline gives CDR1 LGHNA, CDR2 YSLEER. In DNA, the CDR3 is TGCGCCAGCAGCCCCTGGACAGATAATGAAAAACTGTTTTTT. Translation gives CASSPWTDNEKLFF.

The rearrangement uses TRBV6-1 and TRBJ2-4; D assignment may be TRBD1 or TRBD2 (6 bases each). The CDR3 runs to 14 residues. V lost 7 bases, J lost 0 bases, and 10 bases lay in between. Germline V gene lookup returns CDR1 MNHNS and CDR2 SASEGT. CDR3 sequence: CASIGGLAKNIQYF. The CDR3 nucleotides are TGTGCCAGCATAGGGGGGCTAGCCAAAAACATTCAGTACTTC.

This clonotype was detected many times. The rearrangement joins TRBV5-6 to TRBJ2-2, with D perhaps matching TRBD1 (5 bases). V dropped 0 bases and J dropped 4 bases, with 7 bases sitting between them. Germline values: CDR1 SGHDT, CDR2 YYEEEE. The CDR3 has 14 amino acids. The CDR3 loop reads CASSLGQPTGELFF. The DNA of the CDR3 is TGTGCCAGCAGCTTGGGACAGCCCACCGGGGAGCTGTTTTTT.

This clonotype was counted many times. The chain has TRBV11-2 and TRBJ1-5, with TRBD1 matching over 7 bases. V gave up 1 base and J gave up 4 bases; unmatched junction bases: 4. Germline V gene lookup returns CDR1 SGHAT and CDR2 FQNNGV. The CDR3 extends over 15 amino acids. Written as DNA, the CDR3 is TGTGCCAGCAGCTTAGGGGACAGAGAAAATCAGCCCCAGCATTTT. Its protein is CASSLGDRENQPQHF.

The rearrangement links TRBV7-9 to TRBJ2-5; D possibly corresponds to TRBD1 (6 bases). Germline V CDR1 and CDR2: SEHNR, FQNEAQ (reference sequence). Trimming pared 5 bases from V and 2 bases from J, leaving 18 bases between. CDR3 length: 16 residues. The CDR3 region is CASSPPLGALQETQYF. DNA of the CDR3: TGTGCCAGCAGCCCGCCCTTGGGGGCCCTTCAAGAGACCCAGTACTTC.

Ten or more counts support this clonotype. The rearrangement links TRBV4-2 to TRBJ2-3, with D hard to call. CDR1 is LGHNA and CDR2 is YNFKEQ in the germline V gene. Trimming shortened V by 3 bases and J by 0 bases, and 4 bases separated the two germline ends. This CDR3 is built from 13 residues. CDR3 region: CASSQDSTDTQYF. CDR3 nucleotide sequence: TGTGCCAGCAGCCAGGATAGCACAGATACGCAGTATTTT.

The chain has TRBV15 and TRBJ2-5; 12 positions agree with TRBD1. This CDR3 has 17 residues. The J segment lost 3 bases and the V segment lost 2 bases, leaving 7 bases of the junction unmatched. Germline V CDR1 and CDR2: LNHNV, YYDKDF (reference sequence). CDR3 nucleotide sequence: TGTGCCACCAGCAGATACGGGACAGGGGGCTGGGAAGAGACCCAGTACTTC. It encodes CATSRYGTGGWEETQYF.

This clonotype was observed a few times. The rearrangement uses TRBV5-5 and TRBJ1-2; D is perhaps TRBD1 (6 bases). V dropped 5 bases and J dropped 0 bases, with 14 bases sitting between them. CDR1 is SGHKS, CDR2 YYEKEE, per germline (reference sequence). CDR3 length: 15 residues. CDR3 nucleotides: TGTGCCAGCAGGCCCGACAGGTTAGCTAACTATGGCTACACCTTC. Translating gives CASRPDRLANYGYTF.

This clonotype was counted at least ten times. The chain is built from TRBV12-3 or TRBV12-4 and TRBJ2-1; D is unresolved. Trimming removed 3 bases at V and 4 bases at J, with 7 bases between. CDR3 length equals 13 residues. CDR3 bases: TGTGCCAGCAGTTTCGGACCGTACAATGAGCAGTTCTTC. Its translation: CASSFGPYNEQFF.

As for this clonotype: Just one base apart from a much larger clone, this may be a read error. The J gene is TRBJ2-3, the V gene TRBV3-1; no reliable D call. CDR1 and CDR2 (germline): LGHDT, YNNKEL (reference sequence). This CDR3 region has 15 residues. V was pared by 0 bases and J by 6 bases, with 13 bases between. The CDR3 reads CASSQEGVRPDTQYF. CDR3 in DNA: TGTGCCAGCAGCCAAGAGGGCGTGCGCCCGGATACGCAGTATTTT.

This clonotype turned up a few times. V is TRBV20-1 and J is TRBJ1-6; 7 bases fit TRBD1. From germline, CDR1 is DFQATT and CDR2 SNEGSKA (reference sequence). This CDR3 has 15 amino acids. Trimming removed 5 bases from V and 0 bases from J; junction bases left unmatched: 4. CDR3 sequence: CSAVHRGSYNSPLHF. CDR3 nucleotide sequence: TGCAGTGCTGTCCACAGGGGCTCCTATAATTCACCCCTCCACTTT.

About this clonotype: Its ends do not fully match the called genes, so a read error is possible. The chain recombines TRBV7-6 with TRBJ2-5; possible D gene TRBD2, 6 bases. Germline V gene data show CDR1 as SGHVS and CDR2 as FNYEAQ. This CDR3 is built from 13 residues. CDR3 sequence reads: CASRLADQETQYF. CDR3 nucleotide sequence: TGTGCCAGCAGATTAGCGGATCAAGAGACCCAGTACTTC.

Many counts were recorded for this clonotype. The chain carries TRBV27 and TRBJ2-2; D might be TRBD1 (5 bases). The V and J ends lost 3 bases and 5 bases respectively, with 7 bases between them. From germline, CDR1 is MNHEY and CDR2 SMNVEV (reference sequence). This CDR3 comprises 13 residues. The CDR3 sequence: CASSFDRTGELFF. CDR3 coding DNA: TGTGCCAGCAGTTTCGACAGAACCGGGGAGCTGTTTTTT.

The chain links TRBV12-3 or TRBV12-4 to TRBJ2-1, with 8 bases matching TRBD2. The CDR3 extends over 14 amino acids. After removal of 6 bases from V and 8 bases from J, the junction contained 9 bases not matched to a gene. CDR3 amino acids: CASSRTGGTDEQFF. Here the CDR3 DNA reads TGTGCCAGCAGCCGAACGGGAGGGACGGATGAGCAGTTCTTC.

This clonotype was detected many times. The chain is built from TRBV29-1 and TRBJ2-5, with D possibly being TRBD1 (5 bases). CDR1 and CDR2 from the germline V gene are SQVTM and ANQGSEA. V dropped 4 bases and J dropped 1 base, with 7 bases sitting between them. There are 12 residues in the CDR3. CDR3 loop: CSVVRAQETQYF. Written as DNA, the CDR3 is TGCAGCGTTGTCAGGGCCCAAGAGACCCAGTACTTC.

This clonotype was picked up many times. The V and J genes are TRBV27 and TRBJ1-2; D is perhaps TRBD1 (5 bases). The V and J ends lost 5 bases and 4 bases respectively, with 11 bases between them. The CDR3 sequence is 13 residues long. Germline V gene lookup returns CDR1 MNHEY and CDR2 SMNVEV (reference sequence). The CDR3 coding sequence is TGTGCCAGCAGTCCGGCGGGGACCTATGGCTACACCTTC. Translating it yields CASSPAGTYGYTF.

Regarding this clonotype: One base away lies a much larger clone, so this may be a sequencing read error. The rearrangement links TRBV4-2 to TRBJ2-3; D is undetermined. Per the germline V gene, CDR1 is LGHNA and CDR2 is YNFKEQ. The CDR3 is 19 residues long. CDR3 coding DNA: TGTGCCTGCAGCCGACCCCCCCGCGGACCAGAGGTGAGCACAGATACGCAGTATTTT. Translating gives CACSRPPRGPEVSTDTQYF.

Ten or more counts support this clonotype. The chain has TRBV10-2 and TRBJ2-7; D is unresolved. The CDR3 length is 14 residues. Germline values: CDR1 WSHSY, CDR2 SAAADI. Trimming shortened V by 2 bases and J by 3 bases, and 11 bases separated the two germline ends. CDR3 residues: CASSEGEALYEQYF. The CDR3 coding sequence is TGCGCCAGCAGTGAGGGTGAGGCACTCTACGAGCAGTACTTC.

The sample holds many counts of this clonotype. The gene calls are TRBV29-1 and TRBJ2-6; possibly TRBD1 for D (5 bases). V was clipped by 7 bases and J by 2 bases, with 12 bases between them. Germline assignment: CDR1 SQVTM and CDR2 ANQGSEA. This CDR3 is 14 amino acids long. The chain's CDR3 is CSATTGTGANVLTF. CDR3 DNA sequence: TGCAGCGCCACAACAGGTACTGGGGCCAACGTCCTGACTTTC.

This clonotype was counted many times. The gene calls are TRBV7-9 and TRBJ2-7; 13 bases line up with TRBD2. Trimming took 5 bases from V and 1 from J; bases not matched to a gene: 8. This CDR3 has 17 amino acids. Germline loops: CDR1 SEHNR, CDR2 FQNEAQ (reference sequence). The DNA of the CDR3 is TGTGCCAGCAGCGCCGGACTAGCGGGGGCCTCATCCTACGAGCAGTACTTC. Its protein is CASSAGLAGASSYEQYF.